This T cell receptor beta chain derives from a study of cytomegalovirus exposure and HLA in healthy donors. The study, taken as a whole, reports: Productive status was seen about 90% or about 30% of the time for most TCR beta V segments in an earlier analysis. According to the study, around 180 TCR beta chains were cytomegalovirus-associated.

Sampled while nominally healthy, donors likely had unrecorded immune exposures. As regards this clone: Its antigen remains unknown.

In the PCR, 60 Vbeta and 13 Jbeta primers were used. Assay used: immunoSEQ multiplex PCR; TCRdb lists only in-frame clones, some missing. This sample has 110,000 or so clones, with 70% to 85% found just once. V gave up 6 bases and J gave up 4 bases, with 19 bases separating them. Per the germline V gene, CDR1 is SGHVS and CDR2 is FQNEAQ. The length of the CDR3 is 16 residues. V gene TRBV7-8 combines with J gene TRBJ2-1; the D gene is possibly TRBD2 (6 bases). The sequence derives from a woman under 30 in good health and CMV-seronegative. Sequenced: PBMCs. The CDR3 coding sequence is TGTGCCAGCAGGCGAACTCCGGGGGACGCATACAATGAGCAGTTCTTC. This codes for CASRRTPGDAYNEQFF.